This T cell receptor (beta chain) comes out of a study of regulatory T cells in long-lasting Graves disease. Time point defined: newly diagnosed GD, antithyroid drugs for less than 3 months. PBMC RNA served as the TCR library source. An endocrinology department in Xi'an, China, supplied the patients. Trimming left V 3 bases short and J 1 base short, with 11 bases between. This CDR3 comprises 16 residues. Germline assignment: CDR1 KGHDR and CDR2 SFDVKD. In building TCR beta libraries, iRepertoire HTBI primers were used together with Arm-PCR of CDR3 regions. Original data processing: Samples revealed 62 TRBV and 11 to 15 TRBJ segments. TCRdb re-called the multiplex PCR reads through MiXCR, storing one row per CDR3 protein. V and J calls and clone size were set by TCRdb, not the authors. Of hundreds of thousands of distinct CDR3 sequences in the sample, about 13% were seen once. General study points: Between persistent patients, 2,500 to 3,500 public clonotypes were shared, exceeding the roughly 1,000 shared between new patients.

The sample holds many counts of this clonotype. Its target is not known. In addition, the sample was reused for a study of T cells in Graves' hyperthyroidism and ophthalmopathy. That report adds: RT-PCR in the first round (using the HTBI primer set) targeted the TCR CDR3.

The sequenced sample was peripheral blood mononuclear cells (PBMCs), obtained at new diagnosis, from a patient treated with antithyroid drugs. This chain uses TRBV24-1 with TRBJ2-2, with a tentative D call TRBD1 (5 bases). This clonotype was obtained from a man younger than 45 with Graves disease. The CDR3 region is CATSDLDQGNTGELFF. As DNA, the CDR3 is TGTGCCACCAGTGATCTCGACCAGGGGAACACCGGGGAGCTGTTTTTT.